This T cell receptor (beta chain) was identified during a study of cytomegalovirus exposure and HLA in healthy donors. Study-level results: Later on, a genetic analysis was performed. It linked a missense variant in DCLRE1C with V- and J-gene trimming of TCR beta. A likely sequencing artifact accounted for one observed cluster of highly shared sequence variants.

Use of 60 Vbeta and 13 Jbeta primers characterized the PCR. Using immunoSEQ multiplex PCR, the repertoire was profiled, and TCRdb retains in-frame clones only, with some absent. The sample shows under 200,000 clones, around 80% of them seen only once. Comments on this clone: Its antigen is unidentified. The junction departs from germline at one end; a sequencing error may be responsible.

The CDR3 length is 16 residues. The germline CDR1 and CDR2 sequences are SGHNT and YYREEE (reference sequence). The origin of this receptor is a woman aged 45 to 65 in good health and CMV-seropositive. The sample was PBMCs. V usage is TRBV5-4 and J usage is TRBJ2-6, with D possibly TRBD1 on 6 matching bases. CDR3: CASSLGGAVGANGLTF. CDR3 nucleotides: TGTGCCAGCAGCTTGGGAGGGGCGGTGGGGGCCAACGGCCTGACTTTC.